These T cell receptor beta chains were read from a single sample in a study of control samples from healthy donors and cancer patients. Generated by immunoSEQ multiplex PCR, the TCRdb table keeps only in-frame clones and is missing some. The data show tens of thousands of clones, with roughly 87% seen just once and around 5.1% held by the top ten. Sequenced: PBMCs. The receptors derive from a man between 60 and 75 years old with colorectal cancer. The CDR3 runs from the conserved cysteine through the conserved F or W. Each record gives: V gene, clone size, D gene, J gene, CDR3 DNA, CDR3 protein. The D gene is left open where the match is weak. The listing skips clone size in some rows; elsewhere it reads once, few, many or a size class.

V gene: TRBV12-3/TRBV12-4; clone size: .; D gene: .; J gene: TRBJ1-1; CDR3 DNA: TGTGCCAGCAGCACCCGGGAATTTGAAGCTTTCTTT; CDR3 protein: CASSTREFEAFF
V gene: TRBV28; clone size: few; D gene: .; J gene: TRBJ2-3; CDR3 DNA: TGTGCCAGCAGTTTCGCGAACACAGATACGCAGTATTTT; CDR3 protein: CASSFANTDTQYF
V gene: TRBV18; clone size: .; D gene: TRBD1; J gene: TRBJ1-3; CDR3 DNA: TGTGCCAGCAGCCCCGGGACAGGGATTAGAGGCTCTGGAAACACCATATATTTT; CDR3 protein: CASSPGTGIRGSGNTIYF
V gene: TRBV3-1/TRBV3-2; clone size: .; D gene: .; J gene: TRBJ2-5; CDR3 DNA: TGTGCCAGCACAATCCGGGGGAATCCTTGGGAGACCCAGTACTTC; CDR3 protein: CASTIRGNPWETQYF
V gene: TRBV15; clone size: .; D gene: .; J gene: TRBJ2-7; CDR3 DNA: TGTGCCACCAGCAGAACCCCCGGCCGGAGGACCAACGAGCAGTACTTC; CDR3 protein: CATSRTPGRRTNEQYF
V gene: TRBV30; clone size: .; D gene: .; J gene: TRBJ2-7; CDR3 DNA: TGTGCCTGGAGTGTTCTGGCGGGGTCGGGCGAGCAGTACTTC; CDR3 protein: CAWSVLAGSGEQYF
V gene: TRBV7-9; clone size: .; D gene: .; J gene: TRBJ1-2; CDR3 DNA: TGTGCCAGCAGCTTAGTATCAGGGGATGGCTACACCTTC; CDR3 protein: CASSLVSGDGYTF
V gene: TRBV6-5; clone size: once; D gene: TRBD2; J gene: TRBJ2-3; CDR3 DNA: TGTGCCAGCAGAAAGACTAGCGGGGGGGCCGGTAAGCAGTATTTT; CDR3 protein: CASRKTSGGAGKQYF
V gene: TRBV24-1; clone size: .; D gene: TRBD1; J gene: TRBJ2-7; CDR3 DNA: TGTGCCACCAGTGACCCTACCGACAGGGGCGGCGAGCAGTACTTC; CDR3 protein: CATSDPTDRGGEQYF
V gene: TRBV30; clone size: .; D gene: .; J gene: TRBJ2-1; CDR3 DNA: TGTGCCTGGAGTGTACTAAGAACCAATGAGCAGTTCTTC; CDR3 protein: CAWSVLRTNEQFF
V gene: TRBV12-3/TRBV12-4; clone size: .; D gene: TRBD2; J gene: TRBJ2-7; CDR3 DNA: TGTGCCAGCAGTGATGGACTAGCGGGGGTTCGGTACTTC; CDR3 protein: CASSDGLAGVRYF
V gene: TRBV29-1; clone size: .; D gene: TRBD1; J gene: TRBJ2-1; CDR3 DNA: TGCAGCGTTCCGGGACAGGGGTACAATGAGCAGTTCTTC; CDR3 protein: CSVPGQGYNEQFF
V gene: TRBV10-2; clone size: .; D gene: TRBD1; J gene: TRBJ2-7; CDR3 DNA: TGCGCCAGCAGCGGGGACAGGGTTCCCCACGAGCAGTACTTC; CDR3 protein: CASSGDRVPHEQYF
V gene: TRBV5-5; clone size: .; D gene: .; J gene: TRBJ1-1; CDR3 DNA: TGTGCCAGCAGCTTGGCCAGGGGTACGGCTTTCTTT; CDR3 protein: CASSLARGTAFF
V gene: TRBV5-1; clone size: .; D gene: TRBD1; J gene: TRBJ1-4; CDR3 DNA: TGCGCCAGCAGCTTACCTCTTGGGACAGGGTTTGAAAAACTGTTTTTT; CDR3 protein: CASSLPLGTGFEKLFF
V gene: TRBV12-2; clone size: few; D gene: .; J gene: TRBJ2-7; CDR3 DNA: TGTGCAAGTCGCCAGGGGCAGGGGGGCACGTTTGACGAGCAGTACTTC; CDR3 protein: CASRQGQGGTFDEQYF
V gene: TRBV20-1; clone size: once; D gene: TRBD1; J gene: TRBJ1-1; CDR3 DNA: TGCAGTGCTAGTTCTCAGGGGGCGACTCGCACTGAAGCTTTCTTT; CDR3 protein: CSASSQGATRTEAFF
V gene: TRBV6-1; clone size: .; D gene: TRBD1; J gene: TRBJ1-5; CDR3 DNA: TGTGCCAGCAGTGAAAGGGGGCTCGCGGCTCAGCCCCAGCATTTT; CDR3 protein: CASSERGLAAQPQHF
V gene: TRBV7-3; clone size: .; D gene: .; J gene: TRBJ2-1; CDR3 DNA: TGTGCCAGCAGCTTAACAGGTTCCTACAATGAGCAGTTCTTC; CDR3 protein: CASSLTGSYNEQFF
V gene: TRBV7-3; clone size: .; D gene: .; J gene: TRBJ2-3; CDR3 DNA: TGTGCCAGCAGCTTGTCGAGCGCCACAGATACGCAGTATTTT; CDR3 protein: CASSLSSATDTQYF
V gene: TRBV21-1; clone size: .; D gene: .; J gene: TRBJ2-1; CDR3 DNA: TGTGCCAGCAGCAAACGGGGACTAGCGGGGGTCTACAATGAGCAGTTCTTC; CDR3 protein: CASSKRGLAGVYNEQFF
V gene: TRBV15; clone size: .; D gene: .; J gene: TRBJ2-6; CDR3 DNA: TGTGCCACCAGCAGAGAGCGCACGGCCGGGGCCAACGTCCTGACTTTC; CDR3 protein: CATSRERTAGANVLTF
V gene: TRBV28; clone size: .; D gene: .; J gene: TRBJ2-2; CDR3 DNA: TGTGCCAGCGGGTCGAACAGGGTGGGCGGGGAGCTGTTTTTT; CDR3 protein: CASGSNRVGGELFF
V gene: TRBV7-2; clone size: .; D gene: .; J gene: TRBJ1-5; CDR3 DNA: TGTGCCAGCAGCCAGTACAATCAGCCCCAGCATTTT; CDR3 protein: CASSQYNQPQHF
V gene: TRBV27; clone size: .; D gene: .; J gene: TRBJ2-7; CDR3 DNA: TGTGCCAGCAGTTTAATGGGGCCTTCCTACGAGCAGTACTTC; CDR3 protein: CASSLMGPSYEQYF
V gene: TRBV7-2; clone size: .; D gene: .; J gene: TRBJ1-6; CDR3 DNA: TGTGCCAGCAGCTTAGCCGCCCCTTCACCCCTCCACTTT; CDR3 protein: CASSLAAPSPLHF
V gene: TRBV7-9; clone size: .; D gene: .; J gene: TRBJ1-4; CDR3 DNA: TGTGCCAGCAGCTTAGCCTCCGGGGGGATACGGGAAAAACTGTTTTTT; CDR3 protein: CASSLASGGIREKLFF
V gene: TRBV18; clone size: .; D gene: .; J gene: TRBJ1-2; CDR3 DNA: TGTGCCAGCTCACCAGGGGGCAACTATGGCTACACCTTC; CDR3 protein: CASSPGGNYGYTF
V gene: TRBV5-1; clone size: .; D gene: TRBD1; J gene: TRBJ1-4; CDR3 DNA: TGCGCCAGCAGCCCCCTGGGCAGGGGGACTAATGAAAAACTGTTTTTT; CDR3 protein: CASSPLGRGTNEKLFF
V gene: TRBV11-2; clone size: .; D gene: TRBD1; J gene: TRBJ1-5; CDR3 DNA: TGTGCCAGCAGCTGTCCAGGGGACAGGGGTTGTAAGCCCCAGCATTTT; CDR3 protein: CASSCPGDRGCKPQHF
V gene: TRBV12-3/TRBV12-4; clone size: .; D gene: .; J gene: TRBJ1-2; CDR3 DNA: TGTGCCAGCAGTTTAGGTAGGGACTATGGCTACACCTTC; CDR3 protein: CASSLGRDYGYTF
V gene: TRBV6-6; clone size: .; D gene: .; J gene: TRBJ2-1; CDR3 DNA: TGTGCCAGCAGCACTCCACTAGTTCGGGGTGAGCAGTTCTTC; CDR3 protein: CASSTPLVRGEQFF
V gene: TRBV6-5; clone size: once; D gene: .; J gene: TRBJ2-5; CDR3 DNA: TGTGCCAGCAGACAAGAGACCCAGTACTTC; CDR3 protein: CASRQETQYF
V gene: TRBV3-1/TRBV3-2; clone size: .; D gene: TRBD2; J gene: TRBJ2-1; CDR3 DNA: TGTGCCAGCAGCCAAGAGACTAGCGGGGGGGCCGGGCAGTTCTTC; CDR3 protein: CASSQETSGGAGQFF
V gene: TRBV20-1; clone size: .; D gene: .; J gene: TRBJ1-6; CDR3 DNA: TGCAGTGTCTTGGGGAATTCACCCCTCCACTTT; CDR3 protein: CSVLGNSPLHF
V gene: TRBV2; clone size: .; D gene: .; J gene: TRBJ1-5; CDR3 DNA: TGTGCCAGCAGTGACCCCCTCCAGCCCCAGCATTTT; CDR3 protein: CASSDPLQPQHF
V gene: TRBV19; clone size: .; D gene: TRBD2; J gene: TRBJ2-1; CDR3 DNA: TGTGCCAGTGAGGGTAGCGGGGGGGTCGATGAGCAGTTCTTC; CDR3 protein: CASEGSGGVDEQFF
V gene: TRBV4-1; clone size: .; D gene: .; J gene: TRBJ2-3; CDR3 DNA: TGCGCCAGCAGCCAAGGAGGGGGGAGGGCAGATACGCAGTATTTT; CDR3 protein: CASSQGGGRADTQYF
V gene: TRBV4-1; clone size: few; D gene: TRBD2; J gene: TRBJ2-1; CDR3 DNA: TGCGCCAGCAGCCAAGGTGGCCGAGGGCGGGGGGGAACATACAATGAGCAGTTCTTC; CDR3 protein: CASSQGGRGRGGTYNEQFF
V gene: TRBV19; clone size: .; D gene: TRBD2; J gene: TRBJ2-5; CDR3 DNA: TGTGCCAGTAGCCCCGGGGGGGCGAGGTTGGAGACCCAGTACTTC; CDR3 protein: CASSPGGARLETQYF
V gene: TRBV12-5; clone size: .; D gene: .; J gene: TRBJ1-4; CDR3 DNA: TGTGCTGGACATTTGGACAGCACATTAAATGAAAAACTGTTTTTT; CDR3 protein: CAGHLDSTLNEKLFF
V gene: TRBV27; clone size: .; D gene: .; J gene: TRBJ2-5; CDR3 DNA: TGTGCCAGCAGTTTATCTAGCCAGGGGGAGACCCAGTACTTC; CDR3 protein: CASSLSSQGETQYF
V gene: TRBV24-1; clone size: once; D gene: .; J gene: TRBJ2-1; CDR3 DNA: TGTGCCACCAGGGCGGCAGGGTCCTACAATGAGCAGTTCTTC; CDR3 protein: CATRAAGSYNEQFF
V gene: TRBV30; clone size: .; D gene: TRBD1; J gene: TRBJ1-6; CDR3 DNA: TGTGCCTGGAATAGGACAGGGGCAGATTCACCCCTCCACTTT; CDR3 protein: CAWNRTGADSPLHF